These T cell receptor beta chains were read from a single sample in a study of shared clonotypes between healthy human individuals. Only in-frame clones appear in the TCRdb table, and some are missing; sequencing was by immunoSEQ multiplex PCR. The data contain approximately 620,000 clones, roughly 97% of them singletons. The material sequenced was naive CD4+ T cells sorted from blood. Receptors were obtained from a woman between 25 and 40 years old in good health. The CDR3 runs from the conserved cysteine through the conserved F or W.

TRBV5-1,13,TRBJ1-5,CASSKDRGEPQHF
TRBV7-9,14,TRBJ2-7,CASSLSTPSYEQYF
TRBV28,14,TRBJ2-7,CASSFSGGRYEQYF
TRBV6-5,14,TRBJ1-2,CASSYSVGDYGYTF
TRBV27,14,TRBJ2-3,CASRRSGSTDTQYF
TRBV18,15,TRBJ2-1,CASSESRTGINEQFF
TRBV19,15,TRBJ1-4,CASSGQGSGNEKLFF
TRBV5-1,16,TRBJ2-7,CASSLEGGLGNYEQYF
TRBV2,15,TRBJ1-6,CASSPGQSKNSPLHF
TRBV7-6,16,TRBJ2-2,CASSLVRGRDTGELFF
TRBV27,13,TRBJ2-7,CANPDRGIWEQYF
TRBV7-2,14,TRBJ2-7,CASLGHHPFYEQYF
TRBV25-1,14,TRBJ2-7,CASRGTGGTYEQYF
TRBV2,16,TRBJ2-7,CASSEGLAGVSYEQYF
TRBV7-9,16,TRBJ1-6,CASSSTLPGPNSPLHF
TRBV6-6,13,TRBJ2-2,CASRIRDSGELFF
TRBV2,14,TRBJ2-2,CASRGQRNTGELFF
TRBV7-9,11,TRBJ2-5,CASSTAETQYF
TRBV6-5,14,TRBJ2-7,CASSYAYNSYEQYF
TRBV5-6,13,TRBJ2-3,CASSLSGTDTQYF
TRBV28,12,TRBJ2-7,CASDSNSYEQYF
TRBV14,15,TRBJ2-1,CASSRVLVSQGEQFF
TRBV6-1,18,TRBJ2-7,CASSEFIRRVRVVHEQYF
TRBV7-8,16,TRBJ2-1,CASSPFLAGVKNEQFF
TRBV5-1,14,TRBJ2-1,CASRLPGSGDEQFF
TRBV5-5,14,TRBJ2-3,CASSWSTGTDTQYF
TRBV5-1,15,TRBJ2-5,CASSPGDYKTVSQYF
TRBV28,13,TRBJ2-3,CASSPVAVHTQYF
TRBV28,13,NA,CASSFGLAYEQYF
TRBV27,13,NA,CASSPSRHYEQYF
TRBV4-1,16,TRBJ2-3,CASSQLASGAVDTQYF
TRBV19,15,TRBJ1-2,CASSVEQGADYGYTF
TRBV15,18,TRBJ2-2,CATSRGLAGVGDTGELFF
TRBV5-8,16,TRBJ2-5,CASSSSGSYPGETQYF
TRBV10-3,13,TRBJ1-1,CAISQRGNTEAFF
TRBV5-1,14,TRBJ2-7,CASSPGTLSYEQYF
TRBV6-5,15,TRBJ1-3,CASSYSTATGNTIYF
TRBV7-2,13,TRBJ2-2,CASSLGWAGELFF
TRBV7-2,13,TRBJ2-1,CASSSGRGNEQFF
TRBV18,13,TRBJ1-2,CASSPREMTGYTF
TRBV6-7,20,TRBJ2-3,CASSQMGTGLDQDNTDTQYF
TRBV27,13,TRBJ1-6,CASSVIGNSPLHF
TRBV11-2,14,TRBJ2-2,CASSLDHGSGELFF
TRBV5-1,14,TRBJ2-1,CASSLVGAYNEQFF
TRBV2,14,TRBJ1-1,CASTAILLNTEAFF
TRBV30,11,TRBJ1-2,CAWSRIYGYTF
TRBV5-1,17,TRBJ2-3,CASSLYGTGPITDTQYF
TRBV4-1,14,NA,CASSQEQAAYEQYF
TRBV28,10,TRBJ2-5,CASSSGTQYF
TRBV28,18,TRBJ1-4,CASRLGRISGATNEKLFF
TRBV5-1,15,TRBJ2-1,CASSLGMVGRDEQFF
TRBV28,15,TRBJ1-1,CASILTGVPPTEAFF
TRBV5-3,10,TRBJ2-7,CANLGSRRYF